This T cell receptor beta chain was sequenced in a study of glioma-infiltrating T cells. The iRepertoire nested amplicon-rescue multiplex PCR amplified TCR alpha and beta CDR3s from RNA. From the multiplex PCR reads, TCRdb called clonotypes with MiXCR, one entry per CDR3 protein. The sample carries approximately 90,000 distinct CDR3 sequences, about 25% recorded once. This clonotype was observed at least ten times. Looked up from germline, CDR1 is MNHEY and CDR2 is SMNVEV (reference sequence). Trimming cost V 2 bases and J 4 bases, with 17 bases left between them. The CDR3 contains 16 residues. The sequence was collected from a human donor with low-grade glioma or glioblastoma, undergoing nonglioma brain surgery, or in good health (not recorded which). V usage is TRBV27 and J usage is TRBJ1-1; no clear D. Sequencing input: glioma tissue, nonneoplastic brain tissue, or PBMCs (not recorded which). The CDR3 protein is CASSLTAYQRITEAFF. DNA for the CDR3: TGTGCCAGCAGTTTAACGGCCTACCAGAGAATCACTGAAGCTTTCTTT.